The 26 T cell receptor beta chains listed next were all sequenced from one sample in a study of CD8 T cells in ankylosing spondylitis. TCRdb independently ran MiXCR on the 5' RACE reads; one entry per CDR3 protein. The repertoire has approximately 350,000 distinct CDR3 sequences, under 15% of them found once; the top ten carry 1.1%. Sequencing was carried out using blood, either unsorted or a sorted T cell fraction (not recorded which). These TCRs come from a male donor with ankylosing spondylitis or in good health (not recorded which).

This clonotype was observed a handful of times. V gene TRBV4-1 combines with J gene TRBJ1-4; the D is unclear. Germline V gene sequence: CDR1 MGHRA, CDR2 YSYEKL. The ends were cut back, 4 bases at V and 0 bases at J, with 9 bases in the middle. The CDR3 runs 15 residues. CDR3 bases: TGCGCCAGCAGCCCGCGGTTAGCAACTAATGAAAAACTGTTTTTT. It translates to CASSPRLATNEKLFF.

This clonotype was counted only a few times. This chain links TRBV5-4 with TRBJ2-1; 10 nucleotides line up with TRBD2. With V trimmed by 2 bases and J by 8 bases, 7 bases remained unmatched. The CDR3 contains 15 residues. Germline V gives CDR1 SGHNT, CDR2 YYREEE (reference sequence). Written as DNA, the CDR3 is TGTGCCAGCAGCTTATGGGCTAGCGGGAGTCATGAGCAGTTCTTC. It translates to CASSLWASGSHEQFF.

This clonotype was picked up a small number of times. J is TRBJ2-5 and V is TRBV12-3 or TRBV12-4; 13 nucleotides match TRBD2. V gave up 4 bases and J gave up 5 bases; unmatched junction bases: 4. The CDR3 runs to 15 residues. CDR3 residues: CASSYLTSGRETQYF. Here the CDR3 DNA reads TGTGCCAGCAGTTACCTGACTAGCGGGAGGGAGACCCAGTACTTC.

This clonotype was seen a handful of times. This chain uses TRBV5-1 with TRBJ1-3; D remains ambiguous. Germline V lookup: CDR1 SGHRS, CDR2 YFSETQ. The CDR3 sequence is 15 residues long. Trimming took 0 bases from V and 4 from J, leaving 11 bases between them. Here the CDR3 reads CASSLGATDGNTIYF. The CDR3 DNA is TGCGCCAGCAGCTTGGGGGCGACCGACGGAAACACCATATATTTT.

This clonotype appeared a few times. The rearrangement joins TRBV20-1 to TRBJ2-5; 8 bases are shared with TRBD2. This CDR3 is 15 amino acids long. After removal of 5 bases from V and 0 bases from J, the junction contained 8 bases not matched to a gene. Germline CDR1 is DFQATT and CDR2 is SNEGSKA (reference sequence). CDR3 bases: TGCAGTGCTTTCGCTGGCGGGGGGTACCAAGAGACCCAGTACTTC. This translates into CSAFAGGGYQETQYF.

There are a few counts of this clonotype. The J gene is TRBJ1-4, the V gene TRBV10-3, with D maybe TRBD1 (5 bases). The CDR3 contains 14 residues. V lost 6 bases, J lost 5 bases, and 13 bases lay in between. Per germline, CDR1 ENHRY and CDR2 SYGVKD. CDR3 in amino acids: CAIRGTAANEKLFF. For the CDR3, the DNA is TGTGCCATCAGAGGGACGGCAGCAAATGAAAAACTGTTTTTT.

In its sample, this clonotype was seen a few times. This rearrangement joins TRBV12-3 or TRBV12-4 to TRBJ1-6, with D unclear. Between the trimmed V and J ends, which lost 7 bases and 5 bases, there was a span of 15 bases. This CDR3 is built from 15 residues. DNA of the CDR3: TGTGCCAGCAAAATCGGTGGAGGTGATAATTCACCCCTCCACTTT. Translation gives CASKIGGGDNSPLHF.

This clonotype was counted only a few times. The V gene is TRBV5-5, the J gene TRBJ1-2; 9 nucleotides line up with TRBD1. J lost 0 bases, V lost 0 bases, and 3 bases had no gene match. CDR3 length: 16 amino acids. CDR1 and CDR2 (germline): SGHKS, YYEKEE (reference sequence). The CDR3 spells CASSLDRGLANYGYTF. CDR3 nucleotides: TGTGCCAGCAGCTTGGACAGGGGGCTAGCTAACTATGGCTACACCTTC.

V and J are TRBV11-1 and TRBJ2-1, with 11 bases lining up with TRBD2. This CDR3 has 19 residues. Germline CDR1 SGHAT, CDR2 FQDESV (reference sequence). V shed 4 bases and J 3 bases; nucleotides not matched to a gene: 14. This CDR3 reads CASSSLQNRGTSGYNEQFF. The CDR3 DNA is TGTGCCAGCAGCTCCCTGCAGAACCGTGGGACTAGCGGCTACAATGAGCAGTTCTTC.

In its sample, this clonotype was seen a few times. V usage is TRBV5-5 and J usage is TRBJ2-2, with 7 bases aligning to TRBD1. V was pared by 4 bases and J by 1 base, with 4 bases of the junction left unmatched. There are 15 residues in the CDR3. Per the germline V gene, CDR1 is SGHKS and CDR2 is YYEKEE (reference sequence). CDR3 DNA sequence: TGTGCCAGCAGCCCGGGACAGTTGAACACCGGGGAGCTGTTTTTT. Residues: CASSPGQLNTGELFF.

This clonotype was seen a few times. The chain carries TRBV7-2 and TRBJ1-2; D is unclear. Germline V lookup: CDR1 SGHTA, CDR2 FQGNSA. V was pared by 0 bases and J by 3 bases, with 17 bases between. CDR3 length: 17 residues. CDR3 bases: TGTGCCAGCAGCTTAGCCCTCCCCAGGACCTCGGACTATGGCTACACCTTC. It encodes CASSLALPRTSDYGYTF.

The chain carries TRBV7-9 and TRBJ2-7; 7 bases align to TRBD2. The CDR3 spans 12 residues. CDR1 is SEHNR and CDR2 is FQNEAQ in the germline V gene (reference sequence). Trimming removed 4 bases from V and 5 bases from J; junction bases left unmatched: 2. The CDR3 is CASSWGGDEQYF. DNA for the CDR3: TGTGCCAGCAGCTGGGGGGGAGACGAGCAGTACTTC.

CDR3 in amino acids: CASSYGALYGYTF. The CDR3 DNA is TGTGCCAGCAGCTACGGGGCCCTCTATGGCTACACCTTC. V gene TRBV3-1 combines with J gene TRBJ1-2; D might be TRBD1 (5 bases). Deletions cut 5 bases from V and 4 bases from J, with 11 bases between. Germline CDR1 is LGHDT and CDR2 is YNNKEL (reference sequence). The CDR3 spans 13 residues.

This clonotype was seen at least ten times. This chain joins TRBV5-1 and TRBJ1-5; D gene ambiguous. The CDR3 length is 13 residues. CDR1 is SGHRS, CDR2 YFSETQ, per germline. Trimming removed 0 bases from V and 7 bases from J, with 8 bases in between. The CDR3 nucleotides read TGCGCCAGCAGCTTGGGTCCCGGACAGCCCCAGCATTTT. It yields the protein CASSLGPGQPQHF.

The chain is built from TRBV5-1 and TRBJ2-3; no clear D. V was cut by 0 bases and J by 1 base, with 12 bases left in between. CDR1 SGHRS and CDR2 YFSETQ come from the germline V gene. The CDR3 length is 16 residues. CDR3 residues: CASSLGAVGGTDTQYF. Here the CDR3 DNA reads TGCGCCAGCAGCTTGGGGGCGGTTGGTGGCACAGATACGCAGTATTTT.

This sequence joins TRBV2 and TRBJ1-4, with D unresolved. The CDR3 is 14 residues long. Germline V gene sequence: CDR1 SNHLY, CDR2 FYNNEI. Trimming took 1 base from V and 3 from J, leaving 6 bases between them. CDR3 protein: CASSEGRANEKLFF. CDR3 nucleotides: TGTGCCAGCAGTGAAGGTCGGGCTAATGAAAAACTGTTTTTT. The variable domain in full, with the rest retrieved from reference TRBV2 and TRBJ1-4, is EPEVTQTPSHQVTQMGQEVILRCVPISNHLYFYWYRQILGQKVEFLVSFYNNEISEKSEIFDDQFSVERPDGSNFTLKIRSTKLEDSAMYFCASSEGRANEKLFFGSGTQLSVL.

This clonotype appeared many times. This sequence joins TRBV12-3 or TRBV12-4 and TRBJ2-3; weak D call: TRBD1 (6 bases). V was pared by 7 bases and J by 2 bases, with 13 bases between. The CDR3 extends over 14 amino acids. The CDR3 DNA sequence: TGTGCCAGCACCCAGGACAGATCCACAGATACGCAGTATTTT. Amino acid sequence: CASTQDRSTDTQYF.

This clonotype was found once. The chain combines TRBV7-8 with TRBJ2-5; 11 nucleotides align to TRBD1. The CDR3 spans 16 residues. V lost 6 bases to trimming and J lost 4 bases; unmatched junction nucleotides: 10. CDR1 and CDR2 from the germline V gene are SGHVS and FQNEAQ. This CDR3 reads CASRFPGQGARETQYF. CDR3 DNA: TGTGCCAGCAGGTTCCCCGGACAGGGGGCACGAGAGACCCAGTACTTC.

The J gene is TRBJ2-3, the V gene TRBV2; 10 bases are shared with TRBD1. The junction had 4 bases not matched to a gene; V was cut back by 6 bases and J by 4 bases. CDR3 length equals 14 residues. Germline values: CDR1 SNHLY, CDR2 FYNNEI. CDR3 in DNA: TGTGCCAGCAGCCGGGACAGGGGTGCAGATACGCAGTATTTT. It translates to CASSRDRGADTQYF.

The genes are TRBV6-1 and TRBJ2-5, with a tentative D call TRBD1 (6 bases). The ends were cut back, 6 bases at V and 4 bases at J, with 15 bases in the middle. The CDR3 has 14 amino acids. Germline V gene lookup returns CDR1 MNHNS and CDR2 SASEGT. The CDR3 loop is CASSPQQGRETQYF. The DNA for the CDR3 is TGTGCCAGCAGCCCTCAACAGGGCCGAGAGACCCAGTACTTC.

CDR3 nucleotide sequence: TGTGCCAGTAGTACGGGCTCCTCTGGAAACACCATATATTTT. It translates to CASSTGSSGNTIYF. The rearrangement uses TRBV19 and TRBJ1-3; D ambiguous. CDR3 size: 14 residues. CDR1 is LNHDA and CDR2 is SQIVND in the germline V gene (reference sequence). V was trimmed by 4 bases and J by 0 bases, leaving 7 bases between them. The variable domain in full, with the rest retrieved from reference TRBV19 and TRBJ1-3, is DGGITQSPKYLFRKEGQNVTLSCEQNLNHDAMYWYRQDPGQGLRLIYYSQIVNDFQKGDIAEGYSVSREKKESFPLTVTSAQKNPTAFYLCASSTGSSGNTIYFGEGSWLTVV.

This clonotype was seen a few times. This chain connects TRBV20-1 to TRBJ2-3; tentative D call: TRBD2 (5 bases). CDR1 DFQATT and CDR2 SNEGSKA come from the germline V gene (reference sequence). This CDR3 contains 15 residues. Between the trimmed V and J ends, which lost 0 bases and 4 bases, there was a span of 14 bases. CDR3 bases: TGCAGTGCTAGAGATCAAGCGCTGAGGGCAGATACGCAGTATTTT. This sequence encodes CSARDQALRADTQYF.

This clonotype was seen a few times. The chain has TRBV7-9 and TRBJ1-1, with TRBD1 matching over 9 bases. The CDR3 spans 15 residues. CDR1 is SEHNR, CDR2 FQNEAQ, per germline (reference sequence). Trimming took 5 bases from V and 1 from J; bases not matched to a gene: 5. CDR3 residues: CASSAQDRGNTEAFF. The CDR3 region has the DNA TGTGCCAGCAGCGCCCAGGACAGGGGGAACACTGAAGCTTTCTTT. Full variable domain (outside the CDR3, taken from reference TRBV7-9 and TRBJ1-1): DTGVSQNPRHKITKRGQNVTFRCDPISEHNRLYWYRQTLGQGPEFLTYFQNEAQLEKSRLLSDRFSAERPKGSFSTLEIQRTEQGDSAMYLCASSAQDRGNTEAFFGQGTRLTVV.

The J gene is TRBJ2-2, the V gene TRBV4-2; 10 bases line up with TRBD2. The CDR3 extends over 15 amino acids. V lost 4 bases and J lost 4; bases outside the gene matches: 3. The V gene's germline CDR1 is LGHNA and CDR2 YNFKEQ. The CDR3 region has the DNA TGTGCCAGCAGCCTCGAGCGGGGGGGCACCGGGGAGCTGTTTTTT. Its translation is CASSLERGGTGELFF.

This clonotype has more than one count but fewer than ten. The CDR3 here is CASSPWGEPSYEQYF. CDR3 DNA: TGTGCCAGCAGCCCCTGGGGGGAGCCCTCCTACGAGCAGTACTTC. The chain is built from TRBV9 and TRBJ2-7, with D tentatively TRBD2 (6 bases). The V and J ends lost 4 bases and 0 bases respectively, with 14 bases between them. CDR3 length equals 15 residues. CDR1 and CDR2 (germline): SGDLS, YYNGEE.

This clonotype has a handful of counts. The chain recombines TRBV4-2 with TRBJ2-6; D perhaps matches TRBD1 (5 bases). In germline, CDR1 is LGHNA, CDR2 YNFKEQ. The CDR3 loop spans 15 amino acids. Trimming left V 1 base short and J 2 bases short, with 6 bases between. In nucleotides, the CDR3 is TGTGCCAGCAGCCAAGTGACAGCTGGGGCCAACGTCCTGACTTTC. Translated, it gives CASSQVTAGANVLTF.